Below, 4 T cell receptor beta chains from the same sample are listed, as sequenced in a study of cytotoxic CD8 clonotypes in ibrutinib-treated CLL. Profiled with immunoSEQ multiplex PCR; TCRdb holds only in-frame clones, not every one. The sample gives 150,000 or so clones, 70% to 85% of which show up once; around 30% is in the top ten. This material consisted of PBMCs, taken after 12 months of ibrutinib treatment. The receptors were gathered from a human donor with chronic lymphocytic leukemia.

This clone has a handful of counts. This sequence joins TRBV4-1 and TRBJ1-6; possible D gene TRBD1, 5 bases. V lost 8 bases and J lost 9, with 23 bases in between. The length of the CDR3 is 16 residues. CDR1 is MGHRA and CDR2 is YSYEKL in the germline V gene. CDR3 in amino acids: CASSVTGQGIGSPLHF. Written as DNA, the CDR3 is TGCGCCAGCTCAGTCACCGGTCAGGGAATCGGTTCACCCCTCCACTTT.

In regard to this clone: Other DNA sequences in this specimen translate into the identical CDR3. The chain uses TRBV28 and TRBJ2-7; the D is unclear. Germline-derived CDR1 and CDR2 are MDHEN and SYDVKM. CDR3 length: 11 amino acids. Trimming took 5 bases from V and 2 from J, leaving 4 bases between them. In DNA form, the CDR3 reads TGTGCCAGCAGTCGTACCTACGAGCAGTACTTC. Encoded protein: CASSRTYEQYF. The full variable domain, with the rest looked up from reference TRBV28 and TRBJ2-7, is DVKVTQSSRYLVKRTGEKVFLECVQDMDHENMFWYRQDPGLGLRLIYFSYDVKMKEKGDIPEGYSVSREKKERFSLILESASTNQTSMYLCASSRTYEQYFGPGTRLTVT.

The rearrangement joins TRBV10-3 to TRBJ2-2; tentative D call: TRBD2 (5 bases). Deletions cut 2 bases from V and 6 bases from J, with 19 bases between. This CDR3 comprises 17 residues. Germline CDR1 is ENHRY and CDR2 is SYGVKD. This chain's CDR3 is CAISEPRASDRSGELFF. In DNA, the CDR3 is TGTGCCATCAGTGAGCCGCGGGCTAGTGATAGGTCCGGGGAGCTGTTTTTT.

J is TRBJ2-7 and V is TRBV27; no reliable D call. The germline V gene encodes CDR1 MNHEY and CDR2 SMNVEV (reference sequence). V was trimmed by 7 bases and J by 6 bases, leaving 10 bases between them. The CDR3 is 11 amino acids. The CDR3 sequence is CASMTPSEQYF. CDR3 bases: TGTGCCAGCATGACCCCCTCCGAGCAGTACTTC.